The next 7 T cell receptor beta chains were all read from a single sample in a study of CD8 T cells in ankylosing spondylitis. Study results and caveats: A TCR beta motif of several highly homologous variants seemed to mark ankylosing spondylitis blood.

TCRdb re-called the 5' RACE reads with MiXCR, one entry per CDR3 protein. The sample contains about 540,000 distinct CDR3 sequences, 9.5% to 15% of which appear only once. The antigens these receptors bind are not known. The sample taken for sequencing was blood, either unsorted or a sorted T cell fraction (not recorded which). The receptors stem from a male donor with ankylosing spondylitis.

In its sample, this clonotype was seen many times. The V gene is TRBV5-1, the J gene TRBJ1-5; unclear D gene. V was clipped by 4 bases and J by 11 bases, with 19 bases between them. Germline CDR1 SGHRS, CDR2 YFSETQ. The CDR3 contains 14 residues. CDR3 bases: TGCGCCAGCAGCCCCATGGATGGCGGGAAGGCCCAGCATTTT. Amino acid sequence: CASSPMDGGKAQHF.

This clonotype was observed many times. J is TRBJ2-4 and V is TRBV7-9; D is unclear. Per germline, CDR1 SEHNR and CDR2 FQNEAQ (reference sequence). V lost 5 bases and J 0 bases, leaving 17 bases between the germline ends. The CDR3 length is 17 residues. The CDR3 nucleotides are TGTGCCAGCAGCAAACCCAAACAAAGGCTAGCCAAAAACATTCAGTACTTC. This sequence encodes CASSKPKQRLAKNIQYF.

The chain joins TRBV27 to TRBJ2-7; 8 nucleotides align to TRBD1. The germline V gene encodes CDR1 MNHEY and CDR2 SMNVEV (reference sequence). The CDR3 is made up of 12 amino acids. Germline trimming cut 10 bases from V and 5 bases from J; bases unmatched to any gene: 7. This CDR3 is CATRTGSHEQYF. In nucleotides, the CDR3 is TGTGCCACCAGGACAGGGAGTCACGAGCAGTACTTC.

The J gene is TRBJ2-7, the V gene TRBV9, with D possibly matching TRBD1 (6 bases). Deletions cut 3 bases from V and 4 bases from J, with 14 bases between. Germline V lookup: CDR1 SGDLS, CDR2 YYNGEE. The CDR3 is 14 residues long. CDR3 bases: TGTGCCAGCAGCGCTACCAGGCAGGGGTACGAGCAGTACTTC. This encodes CASSATRQGYEQYF.

V usage is TRBV2 and J usage is TRBJ2-3, with 9 bases lining up with TRBD2. The CDR3 length is 15 residues. V lost 11 bases to trimming and J lost 2 bases; unmatched junction nucleotides: 11. The germline V gene has CDR1 SNHLY and CDR2 FYNNEI. This CDR3 is CASTRLAEITDTQYF. CDR3 nucleotides: TGTGCCTCCACCCGACTAGCGGAAATCACAGATACGCAGTATTTT.

This clonotype was found a few times. J is TRBJ2-3 and V is TRBV5-1; 7 bases match TRBD2. J lost 3 bases, V lost 0 bases, and 13 bases had no gene match. CDR1 is SGHRS and CDR2 is YFSETQ in the germline V gene. The CDR3 runs to 18 residues. DNA of the CDR3: TGCGCCAGCAGCTTGGCCGTGACTAGCCGACTTCCGACAGATACGCAGTATTTT. Translated: CASSLAVTSRLPTDTQYF.

This clonotype was counted between two and nine times. The V call is TRBV3-1, the J call TRBJ1-1, with D hard to call. This CDR3 is 14 amino acids long. Trimming removed 10 bases from V and 7 bases from J, with 22 bases in between. Germline V gene lookup returns CDR1 LGHDT and CDR2 YNNKEL (reference sequence). The CDR3 is CATTWPGSPGEAFF. Here the CDR3 DNA reads TGTGCCACTACTTGGCCTGGTAGCCCCGGTGAAGCTTTCTTT.